Presented here are 31 T cell receptor beta chains from one specimen sequenced in a study of T cells after somatic rescue of genetic block (dated by TCRdb to about 2020). The library was obtained by the immunoSEQ multiplex PCR assay. TCRdb mirrors the immuneACCESS table, restricted to in-frame sequences. Some clones are absent from its copies; in checked studies, under half trace to an unresolved V gene, and the reason for the others is unknown. Within this sample are approximately 14,000 clones, with about 70% of them counted one time only. The top ten clones comprise around a quarter of the sample. Sample: peripheral blood mononuclear cells (PBMCs). The receptor source for this set is a man between 18 and 35 years old.

The CDR3 protein is CASSVKMPSTDTQYF. The CDR3 DNA reads TGTGCCAGCAGCGTCAAGATGCCCAGCACAGATACGCAGTATTTT. The chain uses TRBV6-4 and TRBJ2-3; D is uncertain. Germline CDR1 is MRHNA and CDR2 is SNTAGT. The CDR3 spans 15 residues. Deletions cut 6 bases from V and 0 bases from J, with 13 bases between.

This chain links TRBV11-3 with TRBJ2-5; either TRBD1 or TRBD2 may supply D (5 bases each). The CDR3 runs to 17 residues. CDR1 and CDR2 from the germline V gene are SGHNT and YENEEA. V gave up 6 bases and J gave up 7 bases, with 27 bases separating them. The CDR3 spells CASRFRPGTVAKGTQYF. The CDR3 bases are TGTGCCAGCAGATTCCGCCCCGGGACCGTAGCCAAAGGGACCCAGTACTTC.

V gene TRBV7-2 combines with J gene TRBJ1-5; D call uncertain. The CDR3 loop spans 13 amino acids. Germline assignment: CDR1 SGHTA and CDR2 FQGNSA. V was shortened by 5 bases and J by 0 bases, with 5 bases between the two germline ends. This CDR3 is CASSPYSNQPQHF. The CDR3 coding sequence is TGTGCCAGCAGCCCGTATAGCAATCAGCCCCAGCATTTT.

This chain connects TRBV5-1 to TRBJ2-2; D not certain. Germline V gene data show CDR1 as SGHRS and CDR2 as YFSETQ. The CDR3 contains 15 residues. V lost 4 bases, J lost 3 bases, and 13 bases lay in between. The CDR3 nucleotides are TGCGCCAGCAGCCCGTTGAATGGGGACACCGGGGAGCTGTTTTTT. It yields the protein CASSPLNGDTGELFF.

The chain is built from TRBV25-1 and TRBJ1-1; tentative D call: TRBD1 (5 bases). Germline V gene data show CDR1 as MGHDK and CDR2 as SYGVNS. The CDR3 spans 14 residues. Trimming cost V 9 bases and J 0 bases, with 14 bases left between them. The CDR3 loop reads CASAPMTVNTEAFF. The CDR3 bases are TGTGCCAGTGCCCCCATGACAGTGAACACTGAAGCTTTCTTT.

The chain carries TRBV4-2 and TRBJ2-7, with D maybe TRBD2 (6 bases). Trimming cost V 3 bases and J 2 bases, with 14 bases left between them. CDR1 LGHNA and CDR2 YNFKEQ come from the germline V gene. This CDR3 has 15 amino acids. The CDR3 DNA follows: TGTGCCAGCAGCCAGGACGGGACTCCAACCTACGAGCAGTACTTC. Its translation: CASSQDGTPTYEQYF.

This clone was counted between two and nine times. The genes are TRBV7-8 and TRBJ1-5; 7 nucleotides match TRBD1. The CDR3 runs to 15 residues. Germline assignment: CDR1 SGHVS and CDR2 FQNEAQ. V lost 5 bases to trimming and J lost 3 bases; unmatched junction nucleotides: 7. The CDR3 reads CASSPRQGFNQPQHF. The CDR3 coding sequence is TGTGCCAGCAGCCCCCGACAGGGCTTCAATCAGCCCCAGCATTTT.

The V call is TRBV6-1, the J call TRBJ1-2; no clear D gene. The germline gives CDR1 MNHNS, CDR2 SASEGT. This CDR3 spans 14 amino acids. V was trimmed by 5 bases and J by 4 bases, leaving 14 bases between them. The CDR3: CASSREGAAYGYTF. Written as DNA, the CDR3 is TGTGCCAGCAGTCGAGAGGGAGCAGCCTATGGCTACACCTTC.

The CDR3, as DNA: TGCGCCAGCAGCTTGGCGGGGGTAAGCAGCACAGATACGCAGTATTTT. It yields the protein CASSLAGVSSTDTQYF. The J gene is TRBJ2-3, the V gene TRBV5-1, with TRBD2 as a possible D gene (6 bases). CDR3 length: 16 residues. The germline V gene has CDR1 SGHRS and CDR2 YFSETQ. The V end lost 0 bases, the J end lost 0 bases, and 11 bases lay between the germline ends.

The genes are TRBV5-4 and TRBJ2-3, with 14 bases lining up with TRBD2. Germline V lookup: CDR1 SGHNT, CDR2 YYREEE (reference sequence). V was clipped by 3 bases and J by 0 bases; unmatched bases: 6. The CDR3 is made up of 18 amino acids. In DNA, the CDR3 is TGTGCCAGCAGCTCGAGACTAGCGGGGGGGCCAAGCACAGATACGCAGTATTTT. Encoded protein: CASSSRLAGGPSTDTQYF.

This clone was counted a few times. The chain employs TRBV25-1 and TRBJ1-2; 7 bases are a match to TRBD1. Germline CDR1 MGHDK, CDR2 SYGVNS. The length of the CDR3 is 14 residues. V shed 0 bases, J shed 6 bases, and the junction held 4 bases outside the gene matches. The CDR3 DNA reads TGTGCCAGCAGTGAATATCCGACAGGGCATGGCTACACCTTC. Translating gives CASSEYPTGHGYTF.

The chain combines TRBV11-2 with TRBJ2-3, with no clear D. CDR1 and CDR2 (germline): SGHAT, FQNNGV. This CDR3 comprises 15 residues. Trimming removed 3 bases at V and 0 bases at J, with 10 bases between. CDR3 DNA sequence: TGTGCCAGCAGCTTCCCAGGCAATAGCACAGATACGCAGTATTTT. Amino acid sequence: CASSFPGNSTDTQYF.

The gene calls are TRBV28 and TRBJ1-5, with 9 bases that match TRBD1. Losses at the gene ends were 1 base for V and 4 bases for J; bases not matched to a gene: 5. Germline V lookup: CDR1 MDHEN, CDR2 SYDVKM. The CDR3 runs 16 residues. CDR3 sequence reads: CASSLSGTGRNQPQHF. Written as DNA, the CDR3 is TGTGCCAGCAGTTTATCCGGGACAGGGCGGAATCAGCCCCAGCATTTT. Filled out from reference TRBV28 and TRBJ1-5, the complete variable domain reads DVKVTQSSRYLVKRTGEKVFLECVQDMDHENMFWYRQDPGLGLRLIYFSYDVKMKEKGDIPEGYSVSREKKERFSLILESASTNQTSMYLCASSLSGTGRNQPQHFGDGTRLSIL.

This clone was counted between two and nine times. The rearrangement links TRBV6-4 to TRBJ1-6; unclear D gene. Germline values: CDR1 MRHNA, CDR2 SNTAGT. V gave up 8 bases and J gave up 6 bases, with 17 bases separating them. The CDR3 sequence is 15 residues long. The CDR3 sequence: CASSRENGFNSPLHF. DNA of the CDR3: TGTGCCAGCTCGCGGGAGAACGGATTTAATTCACCCCTCCACTTT.

This clone has just a few counts. This chain joins TRBV6-5 and TRBJ1-6; tentative D call: TRBD1 (5 bases). V lost 6 bases, J lost 6 bases, and 12 bases lay in between. This CDR3 has 14 residues. Germline V lookup: CDR1 MNHEY, CDR2 SVGAGI. CDR3 coding DNA: TGTGCCAGCAGGGTCCCCAGGGCTAATTCACCCCTCCACTTT. Residues: CASRVPRANSPLHF.

The CDR3 bases are TGCGCCAGCAGCTTGCCGACAGGGGGCCGGAGGGAGACCCAGTACTTC. Its translation: CASSLPTGGRRETQYF. This rearrangement joins TRBV5-1 to TRBJ2-5, with TRBD1 matching 10 bases. V dropped 1 base and J dropped 5; count of bases not matched to a gene: 8. CDR1 SGHRS and CDR2 YFSETQ come from the germline V gene. The CDR3 has 16 residues. The whole variable domain, filled in from reference TRBV5-1 and TRBJ2-5, reads KAGVTQTPRYLIKTRGQQVTLSCSPISGHRSVSWYQQTPGQGLQFLFEYFSETQRNKGNFPGRFSGRQFSNSRSEMNVSTLELGDSALYLCASSLPTGGRRETQYFGPGTRLLVL.

This clone has more than one count but fewer than ten. This chain joins TRBV19 and TRBJ1-2, with TRBD1 matching 12 bases. The CDR3 has 15 amino acids. J gave up 5 bases and V 5 bases, and 6 bases lay outside the gene matches. CDR1 is LNHDA, CDR2 SQIVND, per germline (reference sequence). The CDR3, as DNA: TGTGCCAGTAGTTCGGGACAGGGGGCCTGGTATGGCTACACCTTC. This translates into CASSSGQGAWYGYTF.

The gene calls are TRBV7-9 and TRBJ2-7; the match to TRBD2 covers 10 bases. Germline V CDR1 and CDR2: SEHNR, FQNEAQ (reference sequence). J was trimmed by 7 bases and V by 1 base; bases with no gene match: 7. The CDR3 extends over 15 amino acids. In DNA, the CDR3 is TGTGCCAGCAGCTTAGGGACTAGCGGCTTATGGGAGCAGTACTTC. It translates to CASSLGTSGLWEQYF.

The V call is TRBV5-1, the J call TRBJ2-6; 14 bases match TRBD2. With V trimmed by 2 bases and J by 4 bases, 5 bases remained unmatched. Germline V gives CDR1 SGHRS, CDR2 YFSETQ. CDR3 length equals 18 residues. The CDR3 DNA sequence: TGCGCCAGCAGCTTTGGGACTAGCGGGAGAAGAGGGGCCAACGTCCTGACTTTC. It translates to CASSFGTSGRRGANVLTF.

This clone has just one count. V is TRBV19 and J is TRBJ1-4; TRBD1 matches 7 bases. From germline, CDR1 is LNHDA and CDR2 SQIVND (reference sequence). CDR3 length: 15 residues. V trimming: 3 bases; J trimming: 5 bases; junction bases outside the gene matches: 6. CDR3 nucleotide sequence: TGTGCCAGTAGTATGATTCGGACAGGAAATGAAAAACTGTTTTTT. Protein product: CASSMIRTGNEKLFF.

This clone came up a few times. The CDR3 nucleotides are TGTGCCAGCAGCGTAGTCGTAGGGGATCCAGATACGCAGTATTTT. Translation: CASSVVVGDPDTQYF. V is TRBV9 and J is TRBJ2-3, with a possible D match to TRBD1 (5 bases). This CDR3 contains 15 residues. V was cut by 0 bases and J by 4 bases, with 12 bases left in between. Germline V CDR1 and CDR2: SGDLS, YYNGEE.

The chain has TRBV2 and TRBJ2-2, with D unresolved. CDR3 length: 15 amino acids. Germline V lookup: CDR1 SNHLY, CDR2 FYNNEI. V gave up 2 bases and J gave up 1 base, with 8 bases separating them. This chain's CDR3 is CASSESVLNTGELFF. In nucleotides, the CDR3 is TGTGCCAGCAGTGAATCCGTTCTGAACACCGGGGAGCTGTTTTTT. Together with reference TRBV2 and TRBJ2-2, the CDR3 gives the full variable domain: EPEVTQTPSHQVTQMGQEVILRCVPISNHLYFYWYRQILGQKVEFLVSFYNNEISEKSEIFDDQFSVERPDGSNFTLKIRSTKLEDSAMYFCASSESVLNTGELFFGEGSRLTVL.

About this clone itself: The missing conserved phenylalanine or tryptophan at the end of this CDR3 makes a read error likely. The rearrangement links TRBV19 to TRBJ1-2; D unclear. Per the germline V gene, CDR1 is LNHDA and CDR2 is SQIVND (reference sequence). V gave up 7 bases and J gave up 7 bases, with 7 bases separating them. This CDR3 is 10 amino acids long. CDR3 region: CASKSVGYTL. CDR3 DNA sequence: TGTGCCAGTAAGAGCGTTGGCTACACCCTC.

The gene calls are TRBV9 and TRBJ2-1, with 8 bases aligning to TRBD2. This CDR3 spans 16 amino acids. With 4 bases clipped from V and 10 bases from J, the junction kept 16 bases outside the gene matches. Germline V gene data show CDR1 as SGDLS and CDR2 as YYNGEE. The CDR3 region is CASSPKPLGAGGEQFF. The CDR3 coding sequence is TGTGCCAGCAGCCCCAAGCCTTTGGGGGCGGGAGGCGAGCAGTTCTTC.

This sequence joins TRBV2 and TRBJ2-7, with TRBD1 matching over 7 bases. V was clipped by 5 bases and J by 2 bases; unmatched bases: 6. Germline loops: CDR1 SNHLY, CDR2 FYNNEI. The CDR3 has 14 amino acids. The CDR3 region has the DNA TGTGCCAGCAGTTGGACAGGTGGCACCTACGAGCAGTACTTC. Its protein is CASSWTGGTYEQYF.

The CDR3 region is CAISEQAYSGNTIYF. As DNA, the CDR3 is TGTGCCATCAGTGAACAAGCCTACTCTGGAAACACCATATATTTT. The V gene is TRBV10-3, the J gene TRBJ1-3; D gene unclear. V lost 3 bases to trimming and J lost 0 bases, with 9 bases between them. This CDR3 has 15 amino acids. CDR1 and CDR2 from the germline V gene are ENHRY and SYGVKD.

The rearrangement uses TRBV7-8 and TRBJ2-1, with TRBD2 as a possible D gene (6 bases). V was trimmed by 5 bases and J by 2 bases, leaving 10 bases between them. Germline CDR1 reads SGHVS; CDR2 reads FQNEAQ. The CDR3 runs to 14 residues. Here the CDR3 reads CASSGGKAYNEQFF. CDR3 in DNA: TGTGCCAGCAGCGGCGGGAAGGCCTACAATGAGCAGTTCTTC.

This clone showed up just a few times. The CDR3 coding sequence is TGTGCCAGCAGCCCAGAGGACCACTTAGATAGCACTGAAGCTTTCTTT. Translating it yields CASSPEDHLDSTEAFF. V is TRBV21-1 and J is TRBJ1-1. TRBV21-1 represents a pseudogene. The CDR3 sequence is 16 residues long.

The genes are TRBV7-9 and TRBJ2-7, with a tentative D call TRBD2 (5 bases). Germline values: CDR1 SEHNR, CDR2 FQNEAQ (reference sequence). The CDR3 runs to 15 residues. Trimming pared 1 base from V and 5 bases from J, leaving 15 bases between. The chain's CDR3 is CASSLVPLISDEQYF. For the CDR3, the DNA is TGTGCCAGCAGCTTAGTCCCTCTCATTAGCGACGAGCAGTACTTC.

This clone came up a few times. The genes are TRBV6-5 and TRBJ2-1, with 8 nucleotides matching TRBD2. The J segment lost 4 bases and the V segment lost 6 bases, leaving 5 bases of the junction unmatched. Germline CDR1 and CDR2: MNHEY and SVGAGI. There are 14 residues in the CDR3. The CDR3 region is CASRRLAQYNEQFF. CDR3 DNA sequence: TGTGCCAGCAGGCGACTAGCGCAATACAATGAGCAGTTCTTC.

As regards this clone: One end of the junction is discordant with germline, which a read error may explain. The CDR3 loop is CASSLERTAPYPKNF. Written as DNA, the CDR3 is TGCGCCAGCAGCTTGGAACGGACAGCGCCGTACCCTAAGAATTTC. The V gene is TRBV5-1, the J gene TRBJ2-7; weak D call: TRBD1 (6 bases). Per germline, CDR1 SGHRS and CDR2 YFSETQ. This CDR3 region has 15 residues.